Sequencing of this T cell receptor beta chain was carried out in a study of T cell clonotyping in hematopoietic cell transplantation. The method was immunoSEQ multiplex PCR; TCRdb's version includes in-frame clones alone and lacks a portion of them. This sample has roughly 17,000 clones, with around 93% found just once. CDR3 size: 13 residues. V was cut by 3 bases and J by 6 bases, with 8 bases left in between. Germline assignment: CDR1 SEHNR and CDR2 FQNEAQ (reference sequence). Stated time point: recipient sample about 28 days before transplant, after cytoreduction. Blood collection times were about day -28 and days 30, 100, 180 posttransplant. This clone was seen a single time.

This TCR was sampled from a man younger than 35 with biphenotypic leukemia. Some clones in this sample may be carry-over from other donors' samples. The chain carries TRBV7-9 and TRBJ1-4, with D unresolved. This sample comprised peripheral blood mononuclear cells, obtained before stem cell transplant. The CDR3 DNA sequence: TGTGCCAGCAGCTTCCCGGGTGATGAAAAACTGTTTTTT. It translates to CASSFPGDEKLFF. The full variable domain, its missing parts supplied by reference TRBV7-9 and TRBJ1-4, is DTGVSQNPRHKITKRGQNVTFRCDPISEHNRLYWYRQTLGQGPEFLTYFQNEAQLEKSRLLSDRFSAERPKGSFSTLEIQRTEQGDSAMYLCASSFPGDEKLFFGSGTQLSVL.